A single sample gave rise to the 3 T cell receptor beta chains below, sequenced in a study of identical twins. TCRdb processed the 5' RACE reads anew with MiXCR; each CDR3 protein has one entry. The sample contains some 590,000 distinct CDR3 sequences, approximately 10% of which appear only once. This sample also appeared in a second study, on yellow fever vaccine responses in identical twins.

Material for sequencing was PBMCs. These receptors all come from a woman under 30 in good health.

V usage is TRBV7-2 and J usage is TRBJ2-3; D is undetermined. The CDR3 sequence is 17 residues long. V lost 3 bases, J lost 1 base, and 17 bases lay in between. Germline CDR1 and CDR2: SGHTA and FQGNSA. CDR3 sequence reads: CASSLVGSTAGTDTQYF. DNA of the CDR3: TGTGCCAGCAGCTTGGTAGGGTCGACGGCCGGCACAGATACGCAGTATTTT.

The chain combines TRBV7-3 with TRBJ1-1, with D perhaps matching TRBD1 (6 bases). Germline values: CDR1 SGHTA, CDR2 FQGTGA. Trimming stripped 6 bases from V and 4 bases from J, with 12 bases between. The CDR3 spans 13 residues. The CDR3 loop is CASRARGATEAFF. The CDR3 DNA reads TGTGCCAGCAGGGCTCGGGGGGCCACTGAAGCTTTCTTT.

The sample holds many counts of this clonotype. This chain uses TRBV10-3 with TRBJ2-2; 7 bases are shared with TRBD1. V trimming: 6 bases; J trimming: 0 bases; junction bases outside the gene matches: 1. The CDR3 is 14 amino acids. Germline CDR1 ENHRY, CDR2 SYGVKD. CDR3 DNA: TGTGCCATCAGACAGGGGTCGAACACCGGGGAGCTGTTTTTT. Translating it yields CAIRQGSNTGELFF.